This T cell receptor (beta chain) is from a study of memory CD4+ T cells and cytomegalovirus serostatus. This clone was found once. Using immunoSEQ multiplex PCR, the repertoire was profiled, and TCRdb retains in-frame clones only, with some absent. Of some 50,000 clones in the sample, roughly 74% were seen once. Single viable CD3+CD4+CD8-CD45RO+ cells were sorted as the memory CD4+ T cells. Specimen: memory CD4+ T cells from blood. The receptor was isolated from an adult in good health and CMV-seropositive.

Written as DNA, the CDR3 is TGCGCCAGCAGCTTGTCCGGAGGGTATGGAAACACCATATATTTT. It codes for CASSLSGGYGNTIYF. This chain joins TRBV5-1 and TRBJ1-3; D is undetermined. The CDR3 covers 15 residues. Germline loops: CDR1 SGHRS, CDR2 YFSETQ. Trimming stripped 1 base from V and 3 bases from J, with 11 bases between.